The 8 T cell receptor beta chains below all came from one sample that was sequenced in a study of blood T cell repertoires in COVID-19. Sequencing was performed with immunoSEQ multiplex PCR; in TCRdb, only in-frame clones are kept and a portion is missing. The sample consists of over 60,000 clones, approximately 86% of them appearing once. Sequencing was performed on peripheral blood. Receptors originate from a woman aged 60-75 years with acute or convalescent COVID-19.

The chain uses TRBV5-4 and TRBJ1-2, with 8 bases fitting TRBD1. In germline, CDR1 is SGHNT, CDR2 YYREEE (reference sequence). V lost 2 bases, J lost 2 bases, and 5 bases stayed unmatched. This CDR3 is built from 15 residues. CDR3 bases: TGTGCCAGCAGCTTAGGGGACAGGCCAAACTATGGCTACACCTTC. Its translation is CASSLGDRPNYGYTF.

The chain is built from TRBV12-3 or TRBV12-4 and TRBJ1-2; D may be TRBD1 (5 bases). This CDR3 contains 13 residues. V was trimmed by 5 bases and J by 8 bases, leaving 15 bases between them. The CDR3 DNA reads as TGTGCCAGCAGTCCAGGGTTCCAGGGAGGCTACACCTTC. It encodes CASSPGFQGGYTF.

The CDR3 DNA reads as TGTGCCAGCAGCTTATCAGGGGTCCAAGAGACCCAGTACTTC. It yields the protein CASSLSGVQETQYF. The chain has TRBV7-3 and TRBJ2-5; perhaps TRBD1 as D (6 bases). There are 14 residues in the CDR3. Looked up from germline, CDR1 is SGHTA and CDR2 is FQGTGA. V was shortened by 2 bases and J by 1 base, with 8 bases between the two germline ends.

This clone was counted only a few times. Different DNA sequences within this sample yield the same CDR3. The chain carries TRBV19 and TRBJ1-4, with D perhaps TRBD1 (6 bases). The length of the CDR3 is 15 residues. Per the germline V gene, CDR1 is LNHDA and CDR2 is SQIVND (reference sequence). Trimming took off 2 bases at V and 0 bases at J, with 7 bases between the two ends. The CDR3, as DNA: TGTGCCAGTAGTATACGGACAGCAACTAATGAAAAACTGTTTTTT. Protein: CASSIRTATNEKLFF.

The CDR3 reads CASGGTDRGRYTEAFF. The DNA for the CDR3 is TGTGCCAGCGGAGGAACGGACAGGGGGCGGTACACTGAAGCTTTCTTT. This chain connects TRBV27 to TRBJ1-1; 11 nucleotides match TRBD1. Losses at the gene ends were 8 bases for V and 3 bases for J; bases not matched to a gene: 11. Germline-derived CDR1 and CDR2 are MNHEY and SMNVEV (reference sequence). This CDR3 is built from 16 residues.

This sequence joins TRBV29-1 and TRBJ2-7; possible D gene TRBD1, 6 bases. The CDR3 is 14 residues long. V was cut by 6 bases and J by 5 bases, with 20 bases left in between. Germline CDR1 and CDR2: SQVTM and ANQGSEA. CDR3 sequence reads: CSVELRDNFNEQYF. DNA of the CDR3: TGCAGCGTGGAACTCCGGGACAATTTCAACGAGCAGTACTTC.

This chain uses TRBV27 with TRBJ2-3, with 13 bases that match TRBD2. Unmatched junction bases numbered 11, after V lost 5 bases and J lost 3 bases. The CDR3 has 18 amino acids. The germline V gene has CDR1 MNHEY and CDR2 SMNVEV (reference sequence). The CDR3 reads CASSTRPLAGGRTDTQYF. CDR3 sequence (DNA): TGTGCCAGCAGTACACGACCACTAGCGGGGGGGCGGACAGATACGCAGTATTTT.

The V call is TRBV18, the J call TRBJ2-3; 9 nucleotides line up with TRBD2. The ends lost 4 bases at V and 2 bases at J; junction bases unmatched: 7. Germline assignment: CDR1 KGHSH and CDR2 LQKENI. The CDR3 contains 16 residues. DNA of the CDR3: TGTGCCAGCTCACAAGGTCTAGCGGGGACCACAGATACGCAGTATTTT. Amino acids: CASSQGLAGTTDTQYF. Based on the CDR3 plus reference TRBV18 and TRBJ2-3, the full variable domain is NAGVMQNPRHLVRRRGQEARLRCSPMKGHSHVYWYRQLPEEGLKFMVYLQKENIIDESGMPKERFSAEFPKEGPSILRIQQVVRGDSAAYFCASSQGLAGTTDTQYFGPGTRLTVL.